The T cell receptor beta chain described here comes from a study of T cells expressing NK-cell markers. About the research overall: Sorted CD3+CD56-NKG2C+, CD3+CD56+NKG2C+ and CD3+CD56+NKG2C- T cells supplied the TCR beta repertoires. Most of the eight sequenced donors were HCMV-seropositive; one was seronegative.

The CDR3 is made up of 16 amino acids. Germline values: CDR1 LGHNA, CDR2 YNFKEQ. TCRdb re-called the 5' RACE reads and gives one entry per CDR3 protein, without DNA. Its table records roughly 120,000 distinct CDR3 sequences. The receptor was derived from a woman aged 18 to 75 in good health. Material: blood T cells: a sorted CD56 or NKG2C T cell subset, CD4+ or CD8+ T cells, or bulk PBMC T cells (not recorded which). The chain recombines TRBV4-2 with TRBJ1-1; TCRdb's D gene call, TRBD1, goes unchecked for lack of DNA. CDR3 sequence: CASSQDRGQGRTEAFF.